The next 7 T cell receptor beta chains were all read from a single sample in a study of OX40 agonist ivuxolimab in advanced cancers. Only in-frame clones appear in the TCRdb table, and some are missing; sequencing was by immunoSEQ multiplex PCR. The top ten hold 6.7% of the sample, which has 65,000 to 75,000 clones, approximately 80% seen once. This material consisted of CD4+ or CD8+ T cells sorted from blood, taken in a trial of the OX40 agonist ivuxolimab. These receptors came from an adult with an advanced solid tumor such as melanoma, head and neck, liver or kidney cancer.

This clone came up once. The V and J genes are TRBV5-6 and TRBJ2-5, with 8 bases that match TRBD2. CDR3 size: 17 residues. The germline V gene has CDR1 SGHDT and CDR2 YYEEEE. Trimming cost V 0 bases and J 0 bases; bases outside gene matches: 7. Here the CDR3 reads CASSLGLWRGDQETQYF. The DNA of the CDR3 is TGTGCCAGCAGCTTGGGGCTCTGGCGGGGGGACCAAGAGACCCAGTACTTC.

The V call is TRBV5-1, the J call TRBJ1-3; tentatively, D is TRBD1 (5 bases). The CDR3 is made up of 16 amino acids. CDR1 is SGHRS and CDR2 is YFSETQ in the germline V gene. V dropped 0 bases and J dropped 3 bases, with 13 bases sitting between them. The chain's CDR3 is CASSLESRAVGNTIYF. The CDR3 DNA reads TGCGCCAGCAGCTTGGAGTCCAGGGCGGTTGGAAACACCATATATTTT.

The sample holds many counts of this clone. The V call is TRBV29-1, the J call TRBJ1-1, with TRBD1 as a possible D gene (6 bases). Germline V gene lookup returns CDR1 SQVTM and CDR2 ANQGSEA. The V end lost 7 bases, the J end lost 2 bases, and 11 bases lay between the germline ends. The CDR3 sequence is 12 residues long. The CDR3 spells CSGNRENTEAFF. The CDR3 region has the DNA TGCAGCGGAAACAGGGAAAACACTGAAGCTTTCTTT.

The rearrangement uses TRBV2 and TRBJ2-3, with D perhaps matching TRBD1 or TRBD2 (6 bases each). This CDR3 contains 15 residues. Germline V CDR1 and CDR2: SNHLY, FYNNEI. Deletions cut 6 bases from V and 1 base from J, with 14 bases between. The CDR3 here is CASRRRRGGTDTQYF. DNA for the CDR3: TGTGCCAGCAGGCGTCGGAGGGGGGGCACAGATACGCAGTATTTT.

The chain recombines TRBV9 with TRBJ2-2; 7 bases are a match to TRBD1. Unmatched junction bases numbered 3, after V lost 0 bases and J lost 4 bases. The CDR3 contains 15 residues. The germline gives CDR1 SGDLS, CDR2 YYNGEE. The CDR3 DNA reads as TGTGCCAGCAGCGTAGAGGGGGCGAGCACCGGGGAGCTGTTTTTT. The encoded protein is CASSVEGASTGELFF.

The chain couples TRBV29-1 to TRBJ1-5, with 8 bases fitting TRBD1. Per germline, CDR1 SQVTM and CDR2 ANQGSEA. The CDR3 has 13 amino acids. The trim removed 5 bases at V and 3 bases at J, leaving 3 bases unmatched. The CDR3, as DNA: TGCAGCGTTCTGACAGGGGTCAATCAGCCCCAGCATTTT. Its protein is CSVLTGVNQPQHF.

The chain combines TRBV11-3 with TRBJ2-3, with 8 bases aligning to TRBD2. Germline CDR1 SGHNT, CDR2 YENEEA. V dropped 5 bases and J dropped 6; count of bases not matched to a gene: 13. This CDR3 spans 16 amino acids. CDR3 residues: CASSPGGSPHSDTQYF. The CDR3 nucleotides read TGTGCCAGCAGCCCGGGGGGGAGTCCCCACTCGGATACGCAGTATTTT.